These T cell receptor beta chains were read from a single sample in a study of STAT5B mutations in CD4+ large granular lymphocyte leukemia. Libraries were prepared by immunoSEQ multiplex PCR; TCRdb keeps only in-frame clonotypes and omits some of them. The data show around 48,000 clones, roughly 72% seen once. Sequenced: CD4+ T cells from blood buffy coats. Receptor source: a human donor in good health. The CDR3 runs from the conserved cysteine through the conserved F or W. Fields, in order: CDR3 DNA, CDR3 protein, V gene, CDR3 length, clone size, D gene, J gene. D genes are given only for firm matches. Where a row states a size, it is once, few, many or the class of an expanded clone; other rows omit it.

TGTGCCAGCAGTTTATCCGGACCCTTGAATACGCAGTATTTT	CASSLSGPLNTQYF	TRBV28	14	-	-	TRBJ2-3
TGTGCCAGCAGCTTAGCGGGGACAGGGGCGACCCAGTACTTC	CASSLAGTGATQYF	TRBV7-2	14	-	TRBD1	TRBJ2-5
TGTGCCGGACGGGACAGAAACGTAGATACGCAGTATTTT	CAGRDRNVDTQYF	TRBV30	13	-	TRBD1	TRBJ2-3
TGTGCCAGCAGCGTAGAGGGGTACGGGTATGGCTACACCTTC	CASSVEGYGYGYTF	TRBV9	14	few	-	TRBJ1-2
TGTGCCAGCAGCTTAGGTACGAGCGGCATTCAGTACTTC	CASSLGTSGIQYF	TRBV11-2	13	once	-	TRBJ2-4
TGTGCCAGCAGCTTCTGGACAGAACAAGAGACCCAGTACTTC	CASSFWTEQETQYF	TRBV5-5	14	-	-	TRBJ2-5
TGTGCCAGCACCCGCCCCGGACAGGCGGGTGAAAAACTGTTTTTT	CASTRPGQAGEKLFF	TRBV7-2	15	once	TRBD1	TRBJ1-4
TGTGCCAGTAGTGCCTTTGGGACGGACAATCAGCCCCAGCATTTT	CASSAFGTDNQPQHF	TRBV19	15	-	-	TRBJ1-5
TGTGCCAGCAGCCCGAGACCTAATGAAAAACTGTTTTTT	CASSPRPNEKLFF	TRBV11-2	13	-	-	TRBJ1-4
TGTGCCAGCAGGGGATGGGGACAGGGAACTTCACCCCTCCACTTT	CASRGWGQGTSPLHF	TRBV6-5	15	few	TRBD1	TRBJ1-6
TGTGCCAGTAGTCCCCCGGGCGGGGGGGTCGGAGGCACTGAAGCTTTCTTT	CASSPPGGGVGGTEAFF	TRBV19	17	few	-	TRBJ1-1
TGTGCCATCAGTGCGGGGGAAAAAGAGACCCAGTACTTC	CAISAGEKETQYF	TRBV10-3	13	-	-	TRBJ2-5
TGTGCCAGCAGCCAAGTCCGGTCCCTCTCCTACAATGAGCAGTTCTTC	CASSQVRSLSYNEQFF	TRBV14	16	-	-	TRBJ2-1
TGTGCCAGCAGTTGCACAAAACAGGGTTGCACTGAAGCTTTCTTT	CASSCTKQGCTEAFF	TRBV28	15	-	-	TRBJ1-1
TGTGCCAGCAGTTACTCGAGGGGGGTTAGCACTGAAGCTTTCTTT	CASSYSRGVSTEAFF	TRBV6-5	15	-	-	TRBJ1-1
TGTGCCAGCAGCTTAGTTACTAGCGGGGGGGCCCAGTACTTC	CASSLVTSGGAQYF	TRBV7-2	14	-	TRBD2	TRBJ2-5
TGTGCCAGTAGTCCGAGGACAGGGTCTGGAAACACCATATATTTT	CASSPRTGSGNTIYF	TRBV19	15	-	TRBD1	TRBJ1-3
TGTGCCAGCAGTTGGGGACGGGGGCAAGAGACCCAGTACTTC	CASSWGRGQETQYF	TRBV6-6	14	-	-	TRBJ2-5
TGCGCCAGCAGGTTGGGACAGGGGAACACTGAAGCTTTCTTT	CASRLGQGNTEAFF	TRBV5-1	14	-	TRBD1	TRBJ1-1
TGTGCCAGCAGTAGGCGGACAGCTCTAGATAATTCACCCCTCCACTTT	CASSRRTALDNSPLHF	TRBV2	16	-	-	TRBJ1-6
TGTGCCAGCAGTTACCCACCTCCCGGGGAGCTGTTTTTT	CASSYPPPGELFF	TRBV6-5	13	-	-	TRBJ2-2
TGTGCCAGCAGTTTTAGACAGGGGGCGGGCACCGGGGAGCTGTTTTTT	CASSFRQGAGTGELFF	TRBV6-5	16	-	TRBD1	TRBJ2-2
TGTGCCAGCAGCTCCGGACGGAGCTCTGGAAACACCATATATTTT	CASSSGRSSGNTIYF	TRBV7-9	15	-	-	TRBJ1-3
TGTGCCAGCAGCTTCGGTTCAGGACTGAAAGCCAACACAGATACGCAGTATTTT	CASSFGSGLKANTDTQYF	TRBV7-9	18	-	-	TRBJ2-3
TGCGCCAGCAGCTTTTTGGGACAGGACAATGAGCAGTTCTTC	CASSFLGQDNEQFF	TRBV5-1	14	-	TRBD1	TRBJ2-1
TGTGCCAGCTCACCATCTAGGGAGGGTTCACCCCTCCACTTT	CASSPSREGSPLHF	TRBV18	14	-	-	TRBJ1-6